The 29 T cell receptor beta chains listed next were all sequenced from one sample in a study of T cell responses to AZD1222 COVID-19 vaccine (dated by TCRdb to the early 2020s). Library construction relied on the immunoSEQ multiplex PCR assay. The immuneACCESS repertoire file appears here via TCRdb, limited to in-frame rearrangements. These files lack a portion of the clones; in checked studies, under half of the deficit traces to unresolved V genes, and the cause of the others is not known. Recorded for this sample are about 150,000 clones; 80% to 90% of them occurred a single time. The ten biggest clones cover more than 7% of the sample. The time point label, read with the paper, signifies: baseline before first vaccination. The sample in question was peripheral blood, obtained on day 0 of AZD1222 vaccination. These receptor sequences come from an adult in good health.

The rearrangement joins TRBV30 to TRBJ1-1, with 7 bases fitting TRBD1. The CDR3 spans 15 residues. Germline V gene lookup returns CDR1 GTSNPN and CDR2 SVGIG (reference sequence). V gave up 4 bases and J gave up 0 bases; unmatched junction bases: 8. The CDR3 region has the DNA TGTGCCTGGACGCAGGGGGGATCTCTGAACACTGAAGCTTTCTTT. Translation gives CAWTQGGSLNTEAFF.

The J gene is TRBJ2-3, the V gene TRBV18; D not resolved. Germline V gene lookup returns CDR1 KGHSH and CDR2 LQKENI. Between the trimmed V and J ends, which lost 5 bases and 0 bases, there was a span of 3 bases. The length of the CDR3 is 12 residues. CDR3 DNA: TGTGCCAGCTCAACTAGCACAGATACGCAGTATTTT. This sequence encodes CASSTSTDTQYF. The full variable domain, completed using reference TRBV18 and TRBJ2-3, is NAGVMQNPRHLVRRRGQEARLRCSPMKGHSHVYWYRQLPEEGLKFMVYLQKENIIDESGMPKERFSAEFPKEGPSILRIQQVVRGDSAAYFCASSTSTDTQYFGPGTRLTVL.

The chain uses TRBV29-1 and TRBJ1-2, with D perhaps matching TRBD1 (5 bases). Looked up from germline, CDR1 is SQVTM and CDR2 is ANQGSEA. The CDR3 consists of 12 residues. Trimming removed 5 bases at V and 2 bases at J, with 9 bases between. The CDR3 loop reads CSVWDGNYGYTF. DNA for the CDR3: TGCAGCGTTTGGGACGGAAACTATGGCTACACCTTC.

This chain uses TRBV3-1 (or the pseudogene TRBV3-2) with TRBJ1-2; D is uncertain. V lost 7 bases, J lost 0 bases, and 12 bases lay in between. Germline CDR1 reads LGHDT; CDR2 reads YNNKEL (reference sequence). The CDR3 is made up of 14 amino acids. CDR3 nucleotides: TGTGCCAGCACTCCTGTCGGGTCTAACTATGGCTACACCTTC. It translates to CASTPVGSNYGYTF.

This clone was picked up a small number of times. The rearrangement uses TRBV15 and TRBJ2-2; 11 bases match TRBD1. Losses at the gene ends were 7 bases for V and 6 bases for J; bases not matched to a gene: 4. Germline lookup yields CDR1 LNHNV and CDR2 YYDKDF (reference sequence). The CDR3 totals 14 residues. The CDR3 here is CATNWDRGSGELFF. The DNA for the CDR3 is TGTGCCACCAACTGGGACAGGGGGTCCGGGGAGCTGTTTTTT. The full variable domain, in which reference TRBV15 and TRBJ2-2 provide the parts outside the CDR3, is DAMVIQNPRYQVTQFGKPVTLSCSQTLNHNVMYWYQQKSSQAPKLLFHYYDKDFNNEADTPDNFQSRRPNTSFCFLDIRSPGLGDTAMYLCATNWDRGSGELFFGEGSRLTVL.

The chain joins TRBV19 to TRBJ1-6; no clear D. Germline V lookup: CDR1 LNHDA, CDR2 SQIVND (reference sequence). Trimming took 6 bases from V and 7 from J, leaving 13 bases between them. This CDR3 comprises 14 residues. CDR3 residues: CASSARAGNSPLHF. The CDR3 nucleotides read TGTGCCAGTAGCGCCCGGGCGGGAAATTCACCCCTCCACTTT.

This chain connects TRBV6-6 to TRBJ2-7, with D maybe TRBD2 (5 bases). Germline CDR1 is MNHNY and CDR2 is SVGAGI (reference sequence). V lost 10 bases and J 5 bases, leaving 15 bases between the germline ends. CDR3 length: 12 residues. The CDR3 sequence is CATPGPGNEQYF. In DNA form, the CDR3 reads TGTGCCACCCCAGGCCCGGGGAACGAGCAGTACTTC.

CDR3 coding DNA: TGTGCCAGTGAGGGGAGGGATGAGCAGTTCTTC. Its translation: CASEGRDEQFF. The J gene is TRBJ2-1, the V gene TRBV19; 7 bases are shared with TRBD2. This CDR3 is 11 amino acids long. In germline, CDR1 is LNHDA, CDR2 SQIVND (reference sequence). J gave up 8 bases and V 8 bases, and 3 bases lay outside the gene matches.

This clone has only one observation. The genes are TRBV4-2 and TRBJ1-6; perhaps TRBD1 as D (5 bases). The V end was cut by 1 base, the J end by 6 bases, with 13 bases between. CDR1 is LGHNA, CDR2 YNFKEQ, per germline. The length of the CDR3 is 16 residues. The CDR3 DNA sequence: TGTGCCAGCAGCCAAGGGGCAGGGCCCGGTAATTCACCCCTCCACTTT. This translates into CASSQGAGPGNSPLHF.

V usage is TRBV7-9 and J usage is TRBJ1-1, with 8 bases lining up with TRBD1. The germline V gene has CDR1 SEHNR and CDR2 FQNEAQ (reference sequence). There are 14 residues in the CDR3. V gave up 5 bases and J gave up 1 base; unmatched junction bases: 3. In DNA form, the CDR3 reads TGTGCCAGCAGCCTTCAGGGGGCGAACACTGAAGCTTTCTTT. Residues: CASSLQGANTEAFF.

V usage is TRBV5-4 and J usage is TRBJ1-5; D unclear. Germline CDR1 and CDR2: SGHNT and YYREEE (reference sequence). The CDR3 runs to 13 residues. Trimming removed 0 bases from V and 4 bases from J, with 5 bases in between. CDR3 loop: CASSLEVNQPQHF. The CDR3 DNA sequence: TGTGCCAGCAGCTTGGAAGTGAATCAGCCCCAGCATTTT. The full variable domain, completed using reference TRBV5-4 and TRBJ1-5, is ETGVTQSPTHLIKTRGQQVTLRCSSQSGHNTVSWYQQALGQGPQFIFQYYREEENGRGNFPPRFSGLQFPNYSSELNVNALELDDSALYLCASSLEVNQPQHFGDGTRLSIL.

The genes are TRBV10-1 and TRBJ2-1; 8 positions agree with TRBD2. The CDR3 runs 16 residues. J was trimmed by 4 bases and V by 3 bases; bases with no gene match: 8. Germline V gene data show CDR1 as WNHNN and CDR2 as SYGVQD (reference sequence). CDR3 sequence: CASSDLGKRGYNEQFF. The CDR3 DNA sequence: TGCGCCAGCAGTGACCTTGGGAAGCGGGGGTACAATGAGCAGTTCTTC.

The V gene is TRBV30, the J gene TRBJ1-1; possibly TRBD1 for D (5 bases). CDR1 GTSNPN and CDR2 SVGIG come from the germline V gene (reference sequence). Trimming stripped 0 bases from V and 11 bases from J, with 10 bases between. CDR3 length equals 11 residues. As DNA, the CDR3 is TGTGCCTGGAGTGTGGGCAGGGAGGCTTTCTTT. Translated: CAWSVGREAFF.

This chain connects TRBV5-6 to TRBJ2-7; a possible D gene is TRBD2 (6 bases). Germline V gives CDR1 SGHDT, CDR2 YYEEEE. The CDR3 runs to 14 residues. V lost 0 bases and J 2 bases, leaving 9 bases between the germline ends. DNA of the CDR3: TGTGCCAGCAGCTTGGCGCGGGACGCCTACGAGCAGTACTTC. Amino acids: CASSLARDAYEQYF. Variable domain in full (rest from reference TRBV5-6 and TRBJ2-7): DAGVTQSPTHLIKTRGQQVTLRCSPKSGHDTVSWYQQALGQGPQFIFQYYEEEERQRGNFPDRFSGHQFPNYSSELNVNALLLGDSALYLCASSLARDAYEQYFGPGTRLTVT.

The rearrangement joins TRBV28 to TRBJ2-7; D not certain. Trimming shortened V by 8 bases and J by 10 bases, and 21 bases separated the two germline ends. This CDR3 has 13 residues. CDR1 and CDR2 from the germline V gene are MDHEN and SYDVKM. The CDR3 here is CASLKGPNLDQYF. In DNA, the CDR3 is TGTGCCAGCTTAAAGGGCCCCAACCTCGACCAGTACTTC.

V usage is TRBV3-1 (or the pseudogene TRBV3-2) and J usage is TRBJ2-7, with D possibly matching TRBD2 (6 bases). In germline, CDR1 is LGHDT, CDR2 YNNKEL (reference sequence). The CDR3 totals 12 residues. V lost 5 bases and J lost 7, with 12 bases in between. Written as DNA, the CDR3 is TGTGCCAGCAGCGCGGGGCCTTGGGAGCAGTACTTC. Its protein product is CASSAGPWEQYF.

The chain links TRBV7-8 to TRBJ1-2; 9 bases are shared with TRBD1. Per the germline V gene, CDR1 is SGHVS and CDR2 is FQNEAQ. This CDR3 has 13 residues. V was pared by 6 bases and J by 7 bases, with 6 bases of the junction left unmatched. As DNA, the CDR3 is TGTGCCAGCAGGGAAGGGACAGGGAGTGGCTACACCTTC. Translation: CASREGTGSGYTF.

This clone was counted a few times. The chain is built from TRBV13 and TRBJ1-3; a possible D gene is TRBD1 (5 bases). The germline gives CDR1 PRHDT, CDR2 FYEKMQ (reference sequence). The CDR3 extends over 14 amino acids. V was pared by 2 bases and J by 6 bases, with 11 bases between. DNA of the CDR3: TGTGCCAGCAGCTTAAATCTGGGGACAAACACCATATATTTT. This translates into CASSLNLGTNTIYF.

The chain carries TRBV11-2 and TRBJ2-1, with D possibly being TRBD2 (5 bases). This CDR3 has 13 amino acids. CDR1 SGHAT and CDR2 FQNNGV come from the germline V gene. V was clipped by 5 bases and J by 6 bases, with 11 bases between them. The CDR3 here is CASSKALANEQFF. CDR3 bases: TGTGCCAGCAGCAAAGCGCTAGCCAATGAGCAGTTCTTC.

The chain couples TRBV10-3 to TRBJ1-1; TRBD1 is a possible D gene (5 bases). V lost 3 bases and J lost 1, with 12 bases in between. The CDR3 contains 15 residues. Germline values: CDR1 ENHRY, CDR2 SYGVKD. The CDR3 protein is CAISEAGGTNTEAFF. CDR3 nucleotide sequence: TGTGCCATCAGTGAAGCGGGCGGGACGAACACTGAAGCTTTCTTT.

The CDR3 sequence: CASSLTADRIYNSPLHF. The CDR3 DNA sequence: TGTGCCAGCAGTCTCACTGCGGACAGGATTTATAATTCACCCCTCCACTTT. The chain carries TRBV2 and TRBJ1-6; TRBD1 agrees at 7 bases. V trimming: 5 bases; J trimming: 4 bases; junction bases outside the gene matches: 11. This CDR3 is 17 amino acids long. The germline V gene has CDR1 SNHLY and CDR2 FYNNEI.

The genes are TRBV6-4 and TRBJ2-7; possible D gene TRBD1, 6 bases. This CDR3 region has 15 residues. The germline CDR1 and CDR2 sequences are MRHNA and SNTAGT. V lost 7 bases, J lost 3 bases, and 19 bases lay in between. CDR3: CASTRSWGQYYEQYF. The CDR3, as DNA: TGTGCCAGCACCCGATCATGGGGACAATACTACGAGCAGTACTTC.

This clone was observed a single time. The chain combines TRBV4-1 with TRBJ1-1; the match to TRBD1 covers 7 bases. Per germline, CDR1 MGHRA and CDR2 YSYEKL. With V trimmed by 1 base and J by 6 bases, 8 bases remained unmatched. The CDR3 covers 15 residues. CDR3 amino acids: CASSQVDRAGAEAFF. The CDR3 DNA reads as TGCGCCAGCAGCCAAGTTGACAGGGCGGGAGCTGAAGCTTTCTTT.

This chain joins TRBV28 and TRBJ1-2; 12 positions agree with TRBD1. From germline, CDR1 is MDHEN and CDR2 SYDVKM. The CDR3 consists of 15 residues. J gave up 6 bases and V 2 bases, and 4 bases lay outside the gene matches. For the CDR3, the DNA is TGTGCCAGCAGTTTAAGCGGGACAGGGGGCGATGGCTACACCTTC. Translated, it gives CASSLSGTGGDGYTF.

This clone was seen a single time. V is TRBV19 and J is TRBJ1-3, with D perhaps matching TRBD1 (5 bases). The CDR3 loop spans 14 amino acids. CDR1 LNHDA and CDR2 SQIVND come from the germline V gene (reference sequence). The V and J ends lost 6 bases and 0 bases respectively, with 9 bases between them. Written as DNA, the CDR3 is TGTGCCAGTAGCCGCGACAGCTCTGGAAACACCATATATTTT. Amino acid sequence: CASSRDSSGNTIYF.

V usage is TRBV12-3 or TRBV12-4 and J usage is TRBJ1-1, with a possible D match to TRBD1 (5 bases). This CDR3 has 13 amino acids. Trimming took off 8 bases at V and 3 bases at J, with 13 bases between the two ends. The CDR3: CASAPQVDTEAFF. As DNA, the CDR3 is TGTGCCAGCGCCCCACAGGTGGACACTGAAGCTTTCTTT.

The V gene is TRBV30, the J gene TRBJ1-3; no clear D gene. Germline V gene sequence: CDR1 GTSNPN, CDR2 SVGIG (reference sequence). The CDR3 extends over 14 amino acids. V was cut by 2 bases and J by 0 bases, with 8 bases left in between. The CDR3, as DNA: TGTGCCTGGAGTAGGGCCAACTCTGGAAACACCATATATTTT. This encodes CAWSRANSGNTIYF.

This clone was found a few times. This chain joins TRBV12-2 and TRBJ2-5; the table's D call, TRBD1, has no DNA check behind it. TRBV12-2 is recorded as a pseudogene. The CDR3 has 9 residues. The CDR3 DNA reads TGTGCAAGTGGGGCCACCCAGTACTTC. It is translated as CASGATQYF.

This clone has just one count. The chain links TRBV12-3 or TRBV12-4 to TRBJ1-2; D not certain. The length of the CDR3 is 12 residues. Trimming shortened V by 5 bases and J by 4 bases, and 8 bases separated the two germline ends. DNA of the CDR3: TGTGCCAGCAGTCTAAACAGCTATGGCTACACCTTC. Translating it yields CASSLNSYGYTF.